The 22 T cell receptor beta chains listed next were all sequenced from one sample in a study of shared clonotypes between healthy human individuals. Assay: immunoSEQ multiplex PCR; the TCRdb copy retains only in-frame clones and omits some. The table has 640,000 or so clones, roughly 70% seen once; the top ten hold approximately 2%. Sequences were obtained from memory CD4+ T cells sorted from blood. Subset denoted: CD45RA-negative fraction. The receptor set was obtained from a woman younger than 45 in good health.

A few counts support this clone. The chain joins TRBV5-1 to TRBJ2-2, with D perhaps TRBD1 (6 bases). This CDR3 contains 15 residues. CDR1 and CDR2 (germline): SGHRS, YFSETQ. Trimming took 5 bases from V and 6 from J, leaving 17 bases between them. As DNA, the CDR3 is TGCGCCAGCAGACAGGGCACTCGGTTCGCCGGGGAGCTGTTTTTT. Translation gives CASRQGTRFAGELFF.

The chain recombines TRBV28 with TRBJ2-7; the D call may be TRBD1 or TRBD2 (6 bases each). Germline assignment: CDR1 MDHEN and CDR2 SYDVKM. The CDR3 contains 14 residues. The V end lost 3 bases, the J end lost 5 bases, and 14 bases lay between the germline ends. CDR3 sequence (DNA): TGTGCCAGCAGTTTTGTTGGGGGGCTGGACGAGCAGTACTTC. Its protein product is CASSFVGGLDEQYF.

The chain combines TRBV7-2 with TRBJ2-5; no definite D call. The CDR3 is 11 residues long. CDR1 SGHTA and CDR2 FQGNSA come from the germline V gene. Trimming stripped 3 bases from V and 7 bases from J, with 6 bases between. Here the CDR3 DNA reads TGTGCCAGCAGCTTTTGGGGGACCCAGTACTTC. This sequence encodes CASSFWGTQYF.

The V gene is TRBV12-5, the J gene TRBJ2-3, with no clear D. V was trimmed by 1 base and J by 4 bases, leaving 9 bases between them. CDR1 is LGHNT, CDR2 FRNRAP, per germline. The CDR3 loop spans 14 amino acids. In nucleotides, the CDR3 is TGTGCTAGTGGTTTGGGACAACTGGCAGATACGCAGTATTTT. Translating it yields CASGLGQLADTQYF.

The chain uses TRBV7-9 and TRBJ2-5; TRBD1 agrees at 9 bases. CDR1 and CDR2 from the germline V gene are SEHNR and FQNEAQ (reference sequence). V was clipped by 4 bases and J by 4 bases; unmatched bases: 4. The CDR3 has 14 amino acids. The CDR3 is CASSSQDRGETQYF. CDR3 sequence (DNA): TGTGCCAGCAGCTCCCAGGACAGGGGAGAGACCCAGTACTTC.

This chain links TRBV28 with TRBJ2-5; 9 bases map to TRBD2. Looked up from germline, CDR1 is MDHEN and CDR2 is SYDVKM. The CDR3 is made up of 17 amino acids. Trimming cost V 4 bases and J 5 bases; bases outside gene matches: 14. The CDR3 region has the DNA TGTGCCAGCAGTTCACCGGGACTAGCTAAGAGTCGGGAGACCCAGTACTTC. Its protein product is CASSSPGLAKSRETQYF.

The chain's CDR3 is CASAKGTYEQYF. The CDR3 DNA reads TGTGCCAGCGCAAAGGGGACCTACGAGCAGTACTTC. The V call is TRBV6-6, the J call TRBJ2-7, with D possibly being TRBD1 (5 bases). V was shortened by 8 bases and J by 2 bases, with 10 bases between the two germline ends. The CDR3 sequence is 12 residues long. Germline lookup yields CDR1 MNHNY and CDR2 SVGAGI (reference sequence).

This sequence joins TRBV19 and TRBJ1-1; D gene uncertain. This CDR3 is 15 amino acids long. With 6 bases removed from V and 3 bases from J, the gap between germline ends came to 17 bases. Germline CDR1 reads LNHDA; CDR2 reads SQIVND (reference sequence). The CDR3 reads CASSAIGLRHTEAFF. Written as DNA, the CDR3 is TGTGCCAGTAGCGCGATCGGGTTGAGGCACACTGAAGCTTTCTTT. Full variable domain (missing parts from reference TRBV19 and TRBJ1-1): DGGITQSPKYLFRKEGQNVTLSCEQNLNHDAMYWYRQDPGQGLRLIYYSQIVNDFQKGDIAEGYSVSREKKESFPLTVTSAQKNPTAFYLCASSAIGLRHTEAFFGQGTRLTVV.

V is TRBV28 and J is TRBJ2-7; no clear D. The germline V gene encodes CDR1 MDHEN and CDR2 SYDVKM. Trimming cost V 10 bases and J 4 bases, with 17 bases left between them. The CDR3 has 13 amino acids. The CDR3 bases are TGTGCCACCAGATTCCCCCCCCGATACGAGCAGTACTTC. Protein: CATRFPPRYEQYF.

The rearrangement joins TRBV19 to TRBJ2-7; TRBD1 agrees at 9 bases. Looked up from germline, CDR1 is LNHDA and CDR2 is SQIVND (reference sequence). CDR3 length equals 15 residues. V lost 4 bases to trimming and J lost 3 bases; unmatched junction nucleotides: 7. The CDR3 nucleotides are TGTGCCAGTAGTAGGAGACAGGGGGTCCTCTACGAGCAGTACTTC. It specifies CASSRRQGVLYEQYF. The full variable domain, completed using reference TRBV19 and TRBJ2-7, is DGGITQSPKYLFRKEGQNVTLSCEQNLNHDAMYWYRQDPGQGLRLIYYSQIVNDFQKGDIAEGYSVSREKKESFPLTVTSAQKNPTAFYLCASSRRQGVLYEQYFGPGTRLTVT.

The V gene is TRBV28, the J gene TRBJ1-1; the match to TRBD1 covers 8 bases. The CDR3 has 15 amino acids. Trimming took 9 bases from V and 11 from J; bases not matched to a gene: 20. Looked up from germline, CDR1 is MDHEN and CDR2 is SYDVKM. CDR3 in amino acids: CASKRPGQEKREAFF. CDR3 sequence (DNA): TGTGCCAGTAAACGTCCGGGACAGGAAAAACGCGAGGCTTTCTTT.

The chain recombines TRBV5-6 with TRBJ1-5; possibly TRBD1 for D (5 bases). Germline-derived CDR1 and CDR2 are SGHDT and YYEEEE. Trimming pared 4 bases from V and 6 bases from J, leaving 14 bases between. The CDR3 extends over 14 amino acids. CDR3 residues: CASSSQGRFQPQHF. CDR3 in DNA: TGTGCCAGCAGCAGTCAGGGAAGATTTCAGCCCCAGCATTTT.

V usage is TRBV5-1 and J usage is TRBJ2-5; TRBD1 matches 7 bases. The germline V gene has CDR1 SGHRS and CDR2 YFSETQ. The CDR3 consists of 13 residues. V shed 4 bases and J 5 bases; nucleotides not matched to a gene: 5. CDR3 amino acids: CASSGQVSETQYF. For the CDR3, the DNA is TGCGCCAGCAGCGGACAGGTTTCGGAGACCCAGTACTTC.

This clone turned up a few times. The V and J genes are TRBV6-5 and TRBJ2-1; D gene ambiguous. The CDR3 runs to 15 residues. Trimming took 0 bases from V and 4 from J, leaving 10 bases between them. Germline V gene lookup returns CDR1 MNHEY and CDR2 SVGAGI. The CDR3 nucleotides are TGTGCCAGCAGTTACTCCCAGTTTCTTTACAATGAGCAGTTCTTC. It specifies CASSYSQFLYNEQFF.

This chain uses TRBV29-1 with TRBJ2-7, with TRBD2 matching 12 bases. The CDR3 is 16 residues long. Germline trimming cut 4 bases from V and 0 bases from J; bases unmatched to any gene: 7. Per germline, CDR1 SQVTM and CDR2 ANQGSEA. The CDR3 DNA reads as TGCAGCGTTGTTGCTAGCGGGAGGGAAGGCTCCTACGAGCAGTACTTC. Protein sequence: CSVVASGREGSYEQYF.

J is TRBJ1-5 and V is TRBV28; no firm D call. The CDR3 is 12 amino acids. The germline gives CDR1 MDHEN, CDR2 SYDVKM. Trimming pared 3 bases from V and 7 bases from J, leaving 7 bases between. The CDR3 sequence: CASSFSGQPQHF. The CDR3 coding sequence is TGTGCCAGCAGTTTCTCGGGACAGCCCCAGCATTTT.

The chain links TRBV28 to TRBJ1-2, with 7 bases fitting TRBD1. The germline V gene has CDR1 MDHEN and CDR2 SYDVKM. The CDR3 length is 12 residues. V lost 7 bases, J lost 5 bases, and 4 bases stayed unmatched. The CDR3 is CASIAGGYGYTF. The CDR3 nucleotides are TGTGCCAGCATCGCAGGGGGATATGGCTACACCTTC.

Here the CDR3 DNA reads TGTGCCAGCAAGAAAAGCGGGATGAACTACGAGCAGTACTTC. Translated, it gives CASKKSGMNYEQYF. V and J are TRBV27 and TRBJ2-7, with 7 bases lining up with TRBD2. The germline CDR1 and CDR2 sequences are MNHEY and SMNVEV (reference sequence). The V and J ends lost 7 bases and 3 bases, in that order; junction bases with no gene match: 9. The CDR3 runs to 14 residues.

The gene calls are TRBV5-1 and TRBJ2-5; 12 nucleotides line up with TRBD2. With 5 bases clipped from V and 4 bases from J, the junction kept 6 bases outside the gene matches. The CDR3 extends over 15 amino acids. Germline-derived CDR1 and CDR2 are SGHRS and YFSETQ. In nucleotides, the CDR3 is TGCGCCAGCAGACCGCTAGCGGGAGGGGGAGAGACCCAGTACTTC. It translates to CASRPLAGGGETQYF. The variable domain in full, completed from reference TRBV5-1 and TRBJ2-5, reads KAGVTQTPRYLIKTRGQQVTLSCSPISGHRSVSWYQQTPGQGLQFLFEYFSETQRNKGNFPGRFSGRQFSNSRSEMNVSTLELGDSALYLCASRPLAGGGETQYFGPGTRLLVL.

The chain carries TRBV29-1 and TRBJ2-2, with 10 bases aligning to TRBD2. The CDR3 length is 15 residues. Unmatched junction bases numbered 5, after V lost 1 base and J lost 6 bases. CDR1 SQVTM and CDR2 ANQGSEA come from the germline V gene. The CDR3 protein is CSVEGASGSPGELFF. The DNA for the CDR3 is TGCAGCGTTGAAGGGGCTAGCGGGAGCCCCGGGGAGCTGTTTTTT.

This clone was detected only once. The chain combines TRBV7-3 with TRBJ2-1; 16 bases map to TRBD2. The V gene's germline CDR1 is SGHTA and CDR2 FQGTGA. Losses at the gene ends were 5 bases for V and 5 bases for J; bases not matched to a gene: 12. The CDR3 is made up of 19 amino acids. CDR3 DNA: TGTGCCAGCAGCCCCCAACCGGGACTAGCGGGAGGGCCAGACAATGAGCAGTTCTTC. Amino acids: CASSPQPGLAGGPDNEQFF. Based on the CDR3 plus reference TRBV7-3 and TRBJ2-1, the full variable domain is GAGVSQTPSNKVTEKGKYVELRCDPISGHTALYWYRQSLGQGPEFLIYFQGTGAADDSGLPNDRFFAVRPEGSVSTLKIQRTERGDSAVYLCASSPQPGLAGGPDNEQFFGPGTRLTVL.

Worth noting for this clone: This specimen includes other DNA sequences encoding the same CDR3. The chain links TRBV5-1 to TRBJ2-7, with D unclear. The germline CDR1 and CDR2 sequences are SGHRS and YFSETQ. V was shortened by 2 bases and J by 9 bases, with 12 bases between the two germline ends. The CDR3 has 12 amino acids. CDR3 in amino acids: CASSFLDGAQYF. The CDR3 DNA reads as TGCGCCAGCAGCTTCCTCGACGGTGCGCAGTACTTC.